This T cell receptor (beta chain) was sequenced during a study of cytomegalovirus exposure and HLA in healthy donors. Whole-study results and caveats: Later genetic work tied a missense DCLRE1C variant to beta-chain V and J trimming. Most TCR sequences proved rare, with some public TCRs found in many donors. When a later analysis compared HLA-associated TCR beta chains with equally common others, the HLA-associated chains turned out to be more clonally expanded and to have lower generation probabilities.

Details on this clone: Antigen specificity is unknown.

The germline CDR1 and CDR2 sequences are SGHTA and FQGTGA. CDR3 length: 15 amino acids. Trimming stripped 4 bases from V and 4 bases from J, with 15 bases between. This PCR relied on a set of 60 Vbeta primers and 13 Jbeta primers. Libraries were prepared by immunoSEQ multiplex PCR; TCRdb keeps only in-frame clonotypes and omits some of them. Seen here are 130,000 to 150,000 clones, about 80% observed once, and the top ten hold roughly 2%. The sequence was collected from a man between 25 and 39 years old in good health and CMV-seronegative. Sequences were obtained from PBMCs. V is TRBV7-3 and J is TRBJ2-3; perhaps TRBD1 as D (7 bases). Here the CDR3 reads CASSSQRRGPDTQYF. CDR3 DNA: TGTGCCAGCAGCTCGCAGCGGAGGGGGCCAGATACGCAGTATTTT.